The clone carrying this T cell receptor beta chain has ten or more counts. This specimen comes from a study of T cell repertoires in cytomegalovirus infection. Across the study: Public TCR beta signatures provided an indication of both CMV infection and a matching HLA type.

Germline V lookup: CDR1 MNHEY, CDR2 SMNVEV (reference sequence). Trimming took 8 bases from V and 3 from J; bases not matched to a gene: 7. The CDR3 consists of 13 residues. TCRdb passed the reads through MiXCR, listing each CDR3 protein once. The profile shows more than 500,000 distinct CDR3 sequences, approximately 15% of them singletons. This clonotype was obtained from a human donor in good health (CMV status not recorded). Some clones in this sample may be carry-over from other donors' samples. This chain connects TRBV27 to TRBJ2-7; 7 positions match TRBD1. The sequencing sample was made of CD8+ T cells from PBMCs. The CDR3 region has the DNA TGTGCCAGCGCCGACAGGGCGAACTACGAGCAGTACTTC. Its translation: CASADRANYEQYF.